This T cell receptor (beta chain) was observed in a study of spatial heterogeneity in lung cancer. On the study more broadly: An average of more than ten raw reads was observed per unique TCR and UMI combination.

Worth noting for this clonotype: No antigen is known for it.

CDR1 is SQVTM, CDR2 ANQGSEA, per germline. The CDR3 is 14 residues long. Trimming stripped 3 bases from V and 1 base from J, with 12 bases between. Time point: sample taken at primary tumor resection. In each case, whole RNA from tumor, nontumor lung or frozen PBMC was sequenced unsorted. Approximately 70 TRACERx patients with early, untreated non-small cell lung cancer donated samples. From the 5' RACE reads, TCRdb called clonotypes with MiXCR, one entry per CDR3 protein. The sample lists 25,000 or so distinct CDR3 sequences; 8.4% were seen once. Study results and caveats: Among blood samples, ubiquitous expanded tumor TCRs appeared more at resection than at follow-up.

This TCR came from a female donor with early-stage non-small cell lung cancer. The chain combines TRBV29-1 with TRBJ1-1, with D unresolved. The source was PBMCs, collected at surgery. The CDR3 region has the DNA TGCAGCGTTGACTCGGCCCCGGAGAACACTGAAGCTTTCTTT. As protein: CSVDSAPENTEAFF.